This record concerns one TCR beta chain sequence. The data are from a study of cytomegalovirus exposure and HLA in healthy donors. Germline V gene data show CDR1 as SGHDN and CDR2 as FVKESK. The CDR3 length is 18 residues. V was clipped by 0 bases and J by 0 bases; unmatched bases: 9. With 60 Vbeta and 13 Jbeta primers, the PCR was carried out. Assay used: immunoSEQ multiplex PCR; TCRdb lists only in-frame clones, some missing. This sample's clone table lists about 210,000 clones. Specimen: PBMCs. This receptor was obtained from a woman aged 25 to 45 in good health and CMV-seropositive. The chain joins TRBV14 to TRBJ2-3; 7 bases are a match to TRBD2. This CDR3 is CASSQDPERELSTDTQYF. The CDR3 DNA reads as TGTGCCAGCAGCCAAGATCCGGAGCGGGAATTAAGCACAGATACGCAGTATTTT.